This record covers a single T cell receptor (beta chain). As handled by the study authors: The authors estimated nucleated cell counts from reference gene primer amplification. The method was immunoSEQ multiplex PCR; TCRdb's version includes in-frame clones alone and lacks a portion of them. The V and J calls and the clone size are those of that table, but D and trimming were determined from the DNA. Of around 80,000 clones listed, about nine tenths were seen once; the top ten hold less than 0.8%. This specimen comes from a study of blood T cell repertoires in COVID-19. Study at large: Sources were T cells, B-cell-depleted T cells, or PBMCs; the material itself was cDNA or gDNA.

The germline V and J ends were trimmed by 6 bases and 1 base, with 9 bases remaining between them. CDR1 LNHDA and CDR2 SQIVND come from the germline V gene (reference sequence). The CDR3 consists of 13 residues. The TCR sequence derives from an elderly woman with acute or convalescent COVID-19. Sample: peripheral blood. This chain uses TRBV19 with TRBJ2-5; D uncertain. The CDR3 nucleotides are TGTGCCAGTAGCCCACCGAGCCAAGAGACCCAGTACTTC. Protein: CASSPPSQETQYF.